Listed below are T cell receptor beta chains from one sample, sequenced in a study of graft-versus-host responses after intestinal transplantation. This table comes from immunoSEQ multiplex PCR, and its TCRdb copy is limited to in-frame clones, with some not included. The table includes about 97,000 clones, 75% to 95% detected once. The sample was PBMCs, taken roughly 68 weeks after intestinal transplant. These TCRs come from a human patient who received an intestinal transplant, so some T cells may come from the graft donor. Both conserved end residues are part of each CDR3. A D gene is named only where the DNA matches it firmly. Not every row has a clone size; where given, it reads once, few, many or a size class.

clone_size d_call j_call v_call cdr3_nt cdr3_aa
NA TRBD1 TRBJ2-7 TRBV19 TGTGCCACCACTGCCGGGACAGGTCTCTTCGAGCAGTACTTC CATTAGTGLFEQYF
NA TRBD1 TRBJ1-5 TRBV27 TGTGCCAGCAGTTTATCACCGGGACAGGGACAAGGGAATCAGCCCCAGCATTTT CASSLSPGQGQGNQPQHF
NA NA TRBJ2-7 TRBV2 TGTGCCAGCCTGCGGGGCGGAGCCTACGAGCAGTACTTC CASLRGGAYEQYF
NA TRBD1 TRBJ1-2 TRBV9 TGTGCCAGCAGCCCAGGGGGCGGAATGGTTGCTGAAAATGTGGGCTACACCTTC CASSPGGGMVAENVGYTF
NA NA TRBJ2-3 TRBV9 TGTGCCAGCAGCGCGAGACCCGTTCCGCACACAGATACGCAGTATTTT CASSARPVPHTDTQYF
NA NA TRBJ1-2 TRBV2 TGTGCCAGCAGGGGGAGTACAGGCATAGGTGGCGGCTACACCTTC CASRGSTGIGGGYTF
NA NA TRBJ1-2 TRBV20-1 TGCAGTGCTAGTGGAGGGGATGGCTACACCTTC CSASGGDGYTF
NA NA TRBJ1-1 TRBV18 TGTGCCAGCTCAGTCTTTACAGCCACTGAAGCTTTCTTT CASSVFTATEAFF
NA NA TRBJ2-5 TRBV4-2 TGTGCCAGCAGCCAAGGGGAGCAGGGCCAAGAGACCCAGTACTTC CASSQGEQGQETQYF
once NA TRBJ1-2 TRBV2 TGTGCCAGCACCCGGAGGGGAGCGGGGAGCTATGGCTACACCTTC CASTRRGAGSYGYTF
NA TRBD2 TRBJ2-7 TRBV7-2 TGTGCCAGCAGCCCGCAGGGGCGGGGGGGGGACTACGAGCAGTACTTC CASSPQGRGGDYEQYF
NA NA TRBJ1-2 TRBV29-1 TGCAGCGTGGGGGTGGGGGTGGCGAGCTACACCTTC CSVGVGVASYTF
NA NA TRBJ2-2 TRBV7-3 TGTGCCAGCAGCAACAAAAACACCGGGGAGCTGTTTTTT CASSNKNTGELFF
NA NA TRBJ2-2 TRBV2 TGTGCCAGCACCCCAACCGGGGAGCTGTTTTTT CASTPTGELFF
NA NA TRBJ2-5 TRBV4-1 TGCGCCAGCAGCCAAGATTCCCAGGACCCTGAGTACTTC CASSQDSQDPEYF
NA NA TRBJ1-6 TRBV28 TGTGCCAGCAGTTCTGCCTACTCTACAGGGACGAGCTCCTATAATTCACCCCTCCACTTT CASSSAYSTGTSSYNSPLHF
NA NA TRBJ2-2 TRBV7-3 TGTGCCAGCGGCCAATTCAACACCGGGGAGCTGTTTTTT CASGQFNTGELFF
NA TRBD1 TRBJ1-5 TRBV19 TGTGCCAGTACCACGACAGGGAATCAGCCCCAGCATTTT CASTTTGNQPQHF
NA TRBD1 TRBJ2-7 TRBV6-5 TGTGCCAGCAGTTACTTTGGACAGGGGTTCTACGAGCAGTACTTC CASSYFGQGFYEQYF
NA NA TRBJ1-1 TRBV6-5 TGTGCCAGCGGTGGGGCTGAAGCTTTCTTT CASGGAEAFF
once NA TRBJ2-6 TRBV27 TGTGCCAGCAGTTTAACCTCTGGGGCCAACGTCCTGACTTTC CASSLTSGANVLTF
NA NA TRBJ1-2 TRBV11-2 TGTGCCAGCAGCTTACCTTCGGGCGGCTACACCTTC CASSLPSGGYTF
NA TRBD2 TRBJ2-1 TRBV6-5 TGTGCCAGCAGTTACTCGATCGCGGGGGGGCCCAATGAGCAGTTCTTC CASSYSIAGGPNEQFF
NA TRBD2 TRBJ2-4 TRBV19 TGTGCCAGTAGTATAGGTCTGGTTGGAGGCGGGAGAAAAAACATTCAGTACTTC CASSIGLVGGGRKNIQYF
NA TRBD1 TRBJ2-7 TRBV6-5 TGTGCCAGCAGTTACGACAGGGGAGGCGAGCAGTACTTC CASSYDRGGEQYF
NA NA TRBJ1-1 TRBV7-3 TGTGCCAGCAGCTTTGGAGGTTTAGGGGCTGAAGCTTTCTTT CASSFGGLGAEAFF
NA NA TRBJ1-4 TRBV6-6 TGTGCCAGCAGGGGGAGACAGACTAATGAAAAACTGTTTTTT CASRGRQTNEKLFF
NA NA TRBJ1-5 TRBV7-9 TGTGCCAGCAGCTTAGCACACGGTATGAGCAATCAGCCCCAGCATTTT CASSLAHGMSNQPQHF